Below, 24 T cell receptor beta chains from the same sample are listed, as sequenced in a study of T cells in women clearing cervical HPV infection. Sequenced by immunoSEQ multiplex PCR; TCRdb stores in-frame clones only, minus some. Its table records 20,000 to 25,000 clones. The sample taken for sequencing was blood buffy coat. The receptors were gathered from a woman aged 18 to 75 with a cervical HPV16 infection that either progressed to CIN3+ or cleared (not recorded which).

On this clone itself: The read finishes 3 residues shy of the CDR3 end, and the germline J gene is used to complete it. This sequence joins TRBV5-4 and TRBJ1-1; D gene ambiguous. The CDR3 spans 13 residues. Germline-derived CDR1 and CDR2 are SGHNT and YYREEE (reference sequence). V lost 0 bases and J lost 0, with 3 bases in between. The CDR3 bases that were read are TGTGCCAGCAGCTTGGCGGTGAACACTGAA. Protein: CASSLAVNTE. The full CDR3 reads CASSLAVNTEAFF.

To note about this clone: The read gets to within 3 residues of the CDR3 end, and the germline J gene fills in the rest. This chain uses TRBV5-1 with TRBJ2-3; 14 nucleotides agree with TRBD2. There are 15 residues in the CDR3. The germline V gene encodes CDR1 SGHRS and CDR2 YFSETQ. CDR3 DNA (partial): TGCGCCAGCAGCTCGGGGGGACTAGCGGGAGACACG. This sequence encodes CASSSGGLAGDT. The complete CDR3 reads CASSSGGLAGDTQYF.

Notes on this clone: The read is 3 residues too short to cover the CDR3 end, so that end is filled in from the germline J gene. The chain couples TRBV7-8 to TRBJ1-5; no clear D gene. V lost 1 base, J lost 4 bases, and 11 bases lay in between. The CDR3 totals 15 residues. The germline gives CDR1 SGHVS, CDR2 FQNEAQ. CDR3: CASSLGRNANQPQHF. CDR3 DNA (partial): TGTGCCAGCAGCTTAGGCAGGAATGCGAATCAGCCC.

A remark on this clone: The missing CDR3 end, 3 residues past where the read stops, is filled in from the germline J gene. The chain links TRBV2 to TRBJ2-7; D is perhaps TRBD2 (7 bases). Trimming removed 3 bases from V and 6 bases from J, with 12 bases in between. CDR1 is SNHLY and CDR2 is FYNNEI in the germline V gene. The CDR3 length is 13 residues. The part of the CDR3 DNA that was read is TGTGCCAGCAGTGAGAGGGGAGGGGGCGAG. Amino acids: CASSERGGGE. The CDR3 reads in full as CASSERGGGEQYF.

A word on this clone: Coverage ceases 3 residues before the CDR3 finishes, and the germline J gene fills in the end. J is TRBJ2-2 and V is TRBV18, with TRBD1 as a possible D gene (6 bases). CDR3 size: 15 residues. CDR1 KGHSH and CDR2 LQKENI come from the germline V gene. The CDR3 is CASSPSTGLGSPLFF. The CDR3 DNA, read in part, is TGTGCCAGCTCACCATCGACAGGTCTTGGTTCACCG.

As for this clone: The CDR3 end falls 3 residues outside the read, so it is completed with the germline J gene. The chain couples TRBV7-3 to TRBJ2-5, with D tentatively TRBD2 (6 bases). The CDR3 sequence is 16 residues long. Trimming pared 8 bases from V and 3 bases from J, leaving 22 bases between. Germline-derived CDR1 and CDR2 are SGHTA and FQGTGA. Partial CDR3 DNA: TGTGCCAGCCAAAAAAACGGGGGAAGATCGGAAGAGACC. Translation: CASQKNGGRSEET. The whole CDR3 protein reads CASQKNGGRSEETQYF. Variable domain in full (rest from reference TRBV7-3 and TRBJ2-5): GAGVSQTPSNKVTEKGKYVELRCDPISGHTALYWYRQSLGQGPEFLIYFQGTGAADDSGLPNDRFFAVRPEGSVSTLKIQRTERGDSAVYLCASQKNGGRSEETQYFGPGTRLLVL.

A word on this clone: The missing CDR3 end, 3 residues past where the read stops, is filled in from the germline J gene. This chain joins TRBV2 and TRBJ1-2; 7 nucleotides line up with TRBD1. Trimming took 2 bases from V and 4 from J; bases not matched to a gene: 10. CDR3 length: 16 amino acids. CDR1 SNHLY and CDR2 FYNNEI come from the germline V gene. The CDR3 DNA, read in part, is TGTGCCAGCAGTGAAAAGGGGGCGGGAGGAGGCTATGGC. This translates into CASSEKGAGGGYG. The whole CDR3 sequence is CASSEKGAGGGYGYTF.

The CDR3 loop reads CASSTVPLSGNTIYF. The CDR3 DNA, read in part, is TGCGCCAGCAGTACGGTACCGCTGTCTGGAAACACC. V usage is TRBV5-1 and J usage is TRBJ1-3; D is undetermined. The observed sequence ends 3 residues before the CDR3 terminus, with the missing tail filled in from the germline J gene. This CDR3 has 15 amino acids. Trimming left V 5 bases short and J 1 base short, with 13 bases between. In germline, CDR1 is SGHRS, CDR2 YFSETQ.

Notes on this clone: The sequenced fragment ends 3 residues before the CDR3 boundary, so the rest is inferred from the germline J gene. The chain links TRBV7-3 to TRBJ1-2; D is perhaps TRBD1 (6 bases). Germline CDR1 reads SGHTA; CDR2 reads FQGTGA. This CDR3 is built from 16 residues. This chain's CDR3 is CASSLRGRDTGTDYTF. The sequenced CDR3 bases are TGTGCCAGCAGCTTACGAGGGCGGGACACCGGCACTGAC.

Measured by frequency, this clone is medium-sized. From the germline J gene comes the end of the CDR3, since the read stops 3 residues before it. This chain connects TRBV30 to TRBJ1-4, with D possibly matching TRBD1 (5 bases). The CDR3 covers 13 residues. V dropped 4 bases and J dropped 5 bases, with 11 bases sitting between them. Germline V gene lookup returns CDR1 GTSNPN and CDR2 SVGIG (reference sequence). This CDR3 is CAWTDSGNEKLFF. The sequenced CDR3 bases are TGTGCCTGGACTGACAGTGGGAATGAAAAA.

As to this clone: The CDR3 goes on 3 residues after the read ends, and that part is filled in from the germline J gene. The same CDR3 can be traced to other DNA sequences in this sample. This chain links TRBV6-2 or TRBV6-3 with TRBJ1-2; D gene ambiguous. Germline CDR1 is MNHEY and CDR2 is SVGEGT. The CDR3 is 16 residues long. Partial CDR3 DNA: TGTGCCAGCAGTTACTCGAGTTCGGCTAGATCAGATACT. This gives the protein CASSYSSSARSDT. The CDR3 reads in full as CASSYSSSARSDTYTF.

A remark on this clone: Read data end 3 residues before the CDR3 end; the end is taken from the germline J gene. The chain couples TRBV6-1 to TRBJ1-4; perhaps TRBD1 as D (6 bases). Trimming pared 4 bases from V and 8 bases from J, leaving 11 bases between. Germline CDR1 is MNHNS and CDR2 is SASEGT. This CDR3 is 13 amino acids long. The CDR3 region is CASSVRGGEKLFF. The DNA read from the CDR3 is TGTGCCAGCAGTGTCAGGGGTGGGGAAAAA.

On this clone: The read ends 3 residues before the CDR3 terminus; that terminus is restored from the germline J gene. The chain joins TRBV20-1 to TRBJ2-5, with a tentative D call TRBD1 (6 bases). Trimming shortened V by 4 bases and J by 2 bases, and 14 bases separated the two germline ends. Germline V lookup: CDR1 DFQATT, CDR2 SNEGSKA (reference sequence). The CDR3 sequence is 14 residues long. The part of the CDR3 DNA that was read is TGCAGTGCTATAGTGGGGGCCTCGCAAGAGACC. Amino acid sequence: CSAIVGASQET. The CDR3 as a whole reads CSAIVGASQETQYF.

The CDR3: CSARRSKEPYEQYF. CDR3 DNA, as far as it was read: TGCAGTGCTAGACGATCCAAAGAGCCCTACGAG. The chain combines TRBV20-1 with TRBJ2-7; the D is unclear. The CDR3 end is not reached by the read, which stops 3 residues before it; the germline J gene fills it in. The V gene lost 2 bases and the J gene lost 2 bases, with 13 bases spanning the gap. CDR1 and CDR2 (germline): DFQATT, SNEGSKA (reference sequence). The CDR3 has 14 residues.

The CDR3 loop reads CASSPGGLGEAFF. CDR3 bases read: TGTGCCAGCTCACCAGGGGGACTTGGCGAA. This chain links TRBV18 with TRBJ1-1; weak D call: TRBD1 (5 bases). The read falls 3 residues short of the CDR3 end, and the missing part is taken from the germline J gene. Germline CDR1 and CDR2: KGHSH and LQKENI. The CDR3 contains 13 residues.

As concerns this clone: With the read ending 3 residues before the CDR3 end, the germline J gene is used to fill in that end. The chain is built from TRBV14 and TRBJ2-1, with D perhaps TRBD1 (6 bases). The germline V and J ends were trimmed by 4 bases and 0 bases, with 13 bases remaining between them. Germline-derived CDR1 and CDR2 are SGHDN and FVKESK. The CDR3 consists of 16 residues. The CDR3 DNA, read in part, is TGTGCCAGCAGCCTCGGGACACCTACCTCCTACAATGAG. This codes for CASSLGTPTSYNE. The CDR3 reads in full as CASSLGTPTSYNEQFF.

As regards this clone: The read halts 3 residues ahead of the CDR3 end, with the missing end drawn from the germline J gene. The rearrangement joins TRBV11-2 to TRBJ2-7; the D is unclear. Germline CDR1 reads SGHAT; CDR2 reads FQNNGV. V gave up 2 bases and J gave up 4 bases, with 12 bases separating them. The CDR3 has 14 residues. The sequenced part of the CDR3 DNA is TGTGCCAGCAGCTTAAGCATCCCCGAATACGAG. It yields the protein CASSLSIPEYE. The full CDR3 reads CASSLSIPEYEQYF.

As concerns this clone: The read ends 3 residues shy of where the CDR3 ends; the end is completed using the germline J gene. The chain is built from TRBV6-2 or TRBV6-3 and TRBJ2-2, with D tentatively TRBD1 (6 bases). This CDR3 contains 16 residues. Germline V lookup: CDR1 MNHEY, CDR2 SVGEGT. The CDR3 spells CASSYSGQGRSSPLFF. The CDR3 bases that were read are TGTGCCAGCAGTTACTCGGGGCAGGGGCGCTCTTCACCG.

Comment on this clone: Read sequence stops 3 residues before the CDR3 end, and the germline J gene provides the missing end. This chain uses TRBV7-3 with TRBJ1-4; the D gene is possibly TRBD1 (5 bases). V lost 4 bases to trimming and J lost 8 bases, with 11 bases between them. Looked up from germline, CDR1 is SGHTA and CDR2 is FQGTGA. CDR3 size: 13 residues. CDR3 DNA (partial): TGTGCCAGCAGCTCAGGGTCCGGGGAAAAA. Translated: CASSSGSGEK. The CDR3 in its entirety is CASSSGSGEKLFF.

The CDR3 spells CASSLKAGNGELFF. The part of the CDR3 DNA that was read is TGTGCCAGCAGCTTAAAAGCGGGAAACGGGGAG. The V and J genes are TRBV7-9 and TRBJ2-2; 7 bases align to TRBD2. The CDR3 extends 3 residues past the end of the read, so its final part is completed from the germline J gene. The ends lost 2 bases at V and 7 bases at J; junction bases unmatched: 4. CDR1 SEHNR and CDR2 FQNEAQ come from the germline V gene (reference sequence). This CDR3 contains 14 residues.

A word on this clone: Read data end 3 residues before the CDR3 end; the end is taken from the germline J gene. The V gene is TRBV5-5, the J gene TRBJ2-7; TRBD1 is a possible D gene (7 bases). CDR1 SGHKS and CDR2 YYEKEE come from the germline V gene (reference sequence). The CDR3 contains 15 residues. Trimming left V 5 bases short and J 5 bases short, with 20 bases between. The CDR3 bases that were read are TGTGCCAGCAGTTATGTTGGCGGCAGGGGGGACGAG. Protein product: CASSYVGGRGDE. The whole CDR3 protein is CASSYVGGRGDEQYF.

The CDR3 protein is CASTPGQMNTEAFF. CDR3 DNA, as far as it was read: TGTGCCAGCACCCCGGGACAGATGAACACTGAA. This chain uses TRBV7-9 with TRBJ1-1, with 7 bases lining up with TRBD1. From the germline J gene comes the end of the CDR3, since the read stops 3 residues before it. The CDR3 runs 14 residues. Germline trimming cut 7 bases from V and 0 bases from J; bases unmatched to any gene: 5. CDR1 and CDR2 (germline): SEHNR, FQNEAQ (reference sequence).

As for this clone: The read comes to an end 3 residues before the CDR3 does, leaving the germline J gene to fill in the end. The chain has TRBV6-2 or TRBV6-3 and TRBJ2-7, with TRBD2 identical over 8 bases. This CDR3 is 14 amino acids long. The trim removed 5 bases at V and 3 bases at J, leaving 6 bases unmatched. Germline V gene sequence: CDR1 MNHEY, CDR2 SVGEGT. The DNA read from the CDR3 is TGTGCCAGCAGTACCTTAGCGGGGAACTACGAG. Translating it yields CASSTLAGNYE. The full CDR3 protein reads CASSTLAGNYEQYF.

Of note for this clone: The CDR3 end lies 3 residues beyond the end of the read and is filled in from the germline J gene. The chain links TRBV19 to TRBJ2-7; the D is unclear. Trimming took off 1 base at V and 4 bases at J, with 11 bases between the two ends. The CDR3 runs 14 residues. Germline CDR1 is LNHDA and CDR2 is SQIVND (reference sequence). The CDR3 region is CASSIGGTKYEQYF. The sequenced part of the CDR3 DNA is TGTGCCAGTAGTATAGGTGGCACAAAATACGAG.